This T cell receptor (beta chain) emerged from a study of Ad26.COV2.S vaccination and SARS-CoV-2 variants. Treatment indicated: roughly 19 received Ad26.COV2.S at low or high dose, single or two shots; about 5 received placebo; per-sample allocation not given. At day 63 after the first vaccine or placebo injection, samples were drawn. The assay was immunoSEQ multiplex PCR, and TCRdb's table has in-frame clones only and misses some. The sample contains roughly 240,000 clones, over 75% of which appear only once. This receptor was taken from a person aged 18 to 65 who received the Ad26.COV2.S COVID-19 vaccine or a placebo. This sample comprised peripheral blood, obtained in a trial of Ad26.COV2.S vaccine versus placebo.

The CDR3, as DNA: TGTGCCAGCAGCCCAGGGGACAGCAACACCGGGGAGCTGTTTTTT. It translates to CASSPGDSNTGELFF. The chain joins TRBV7-3 to TRBJ2-2; TRBD1 matches at 7 bases. The germline gives CDR1 SGHTA, CDR2 FQGTGA. The CDR3 totals 15 residues. With 5 bases clipped from V and 2 bases from J, the junction kept 5 bases outside the gene matches. Together with reference TRBV7-3 and TRBJ2-2, the CDR3 gives the full variable domain: GAGVSQTPSNKVTEKGKYVELRCDPISGHTALYWYRQSLGQGPEFLIYFQGTGAADDSGLPNDRFFAVRPEGSVSTLKIQRTERGDSAVYLCASSPGDSNTGELFFGEGSRLTVL.